The rows below give T cell receptor beta chains drawn from one sample of a study of chemoradiotherapy in HPV16-positive cancers. Measured with immunoSEQ multiplex PCR; TCRdb has only the in-frame clones, and not every one. The profile shows about 1,800 clones, about 75% of them singletons. The source was tumor tissue, collected from a patient who underwent chemoradiotherapy. All receptors derive from a human donor with HPV-associated anogenital cancer. Both conserved end residues are part of each CDR3. Each record gives: clone size, J gene, V gene, D gene, CDR3 DNA, CDR3 protein. D genes are given only for firm matches. Clone sizes are given selectively: once, few, many, or a class where the clone is expanded.

NA	TRBJ2-7	TRBV28	TRBD2	TGTGCCAGCAGTTTGGGACTAGCATACGAGCAGTACTTC	CASSLGLAYEQYF
NA	TRBJ2-3	TRBV2	TRBD2	TGTGCCAGCAGTGCCAACCTTCGGACTAGCGGAAACACAGATACGCAGTATTTT	CASSANLRTSGNTDTQYF
NA	TRBJ2-7	TRBV28	NA	TGTGCCAGTCAACAGGGTCCCTACGAGCAGTACTTC	CASQQGPYEQYF
NA	TRBJ2-7	TRBV6-5	TRBD2	TGTGCCAGCAGTTACGGGACTAGCGCAACCTACGAGCAGTACTTC	CASSYGTSATYEQYF
once	TRBJ2-5	TRBV29-1	NA	TGCAGCGTTGGGGCGACGAGAGAGCAGTACTTC	CSVGATREQYF
NA	TRBJ2-1	TRBV10-3	TRBD1	TGTGCCATTGGGACAGGAGGAGACAATGAGCAGTTCTTC	CAIGTGGDNEQFF
NA	TRBJ2-7	TRBV6-5	TRBD1	TGTGCCAGCAACGAGTTCTCGACAGGGACCTACGAGCAGTACTTC	CASNEFSTGTYEQYF
NA	TRBJ2-5	TRBV2	NA	TGTGCCAGCAGGGGAGAGTACCAAGAGACCCAGTACTTC	CASRGEYQETQYF
NA	TRBJ2-4	TRBV5-6	TRBD1	TGTGCCAGCAGCTTGGGGACAGGGAGGCAAAACATTCAGTACTTC	CASSLGTGRQNIQYF
NA	TRBJ2-1	TRBV6-5	NA	TGTGCCAGCAAGCCCCTCCATAGGGGGGAGCAGTTCTTC	CASKPLHRGEQFF
NA	TRBJ2-3	TRBV29-1	TRBD1	TGCAGCGTTGGAGGGGGCGCCCAGAATACGCAGTATTTT	CSVGGGAQNTQYF
NA	TRBJ1-2	TRBV5-1	NA	TGCGCCAGCAGCTTAGACCTTGGGGTTTGGAATGGCTACACCTTC	CASSLDLGVWNGYTF
NA	TRBJ2-3	TRBV6-1	TRBD2	TGTGCCAGCAGAGCGGGAGATTCAAAGTGGACGCAGTATTTT	CASRAGDSKWTQYF
NA	TRBJ1-3	TRBV2	NA	TGTGCCAGCAGCGGACAGCTTACTGGAAACACCATATATTTT	CASSGQLTGNTIYF
NA	TRBJ1-1	TRBV28	TRBD1	TGTGCCAGCTACTTTGGACAGGGCCTTCTGAACACTGAAGCTTTCTTT	CASYFGQGLLNTEAFF
NA	TRBJ1-4	TRBV5-1	TRBD1	TGCGCCAGCAGCTTGGGACAGGGGGACGGAGAAAAACTGTTTTTT	CASSLGQGDGEKLFF
once	TRBJ2-3	TRBV18	TRBD2	TGTGCCAGCTCACCCGAGGCGGGAGCCTCAGATACGCAGTATTTT	CASSPEAGASDTQYF
NA	TRBJ2-5	TRBV29-1	TRBD1	TGCAGCGTGGACAGGGAGTTTTCGGGTGAGACCCAGTACTTC	CSVDREFSGETQYF
NA	TRBJ2-7	TRBV7-2	TRBD2	TGTGCCAGCAGCTCGGGACTAGCGGAGTCCGGCGAGCAGTACTTC	CASSSGLAESGEQYF
NA	TRBJ2-7	TRBV19	NA	TGTGCCAGTAGTCCCGACAGGATCGGGTACGAGCAGTACTTC	CASSPDRIGYEQYF
NA	TRBJ1-4	TRBV15	NA	TGTGCCACCAGCAGAGGACGGGCCTTCGGGGCTAATGAAAAACTGTTTTTT	CATSRGRAFGANEKLFF
NA	TRBJ1-2	TRBV5-4	NA	TGTGCCAGCAGCTTAGAGCCAGGGGACGTCTATGGCTACACCTTC	CASSLEPGDVYGYTF
NA	TRBJ2-3	TRBV11-3	TRBD2	TGTGCCAGCAGCAACCGACTAGCGGGTAGCACAGATACGCAGTATTTT	CASSNRLAGSTDTQYF
NA	TRBJ1-2	TRBV4-1	TRBD1	TGCGCCAGCAGCCAAGAAGGGACAGGGAACTATGGCTACACCTTC	CASSQEGTGNYGYTF
NA	TRBJ2-5	TRBV9	NA	TGTGCCAGCAGCGCCGGAGGAGGGCCCCAAGAGACCCAGTACTTC	CASSAGGGPQETQYF
NA	TRBJ2-5	TRBV6-1	NA	TGTGCCAGCAGTGAAGTACAAAGGATCATCGTCGACGAGACCCAGTACTTC	CASSEVQRIIVDETQYF
NA	TRBJ2-7	TRBV11-2	TRBD1	TGTGCCAGCAGGTCCGGGACAGGGGACGCCGAGCAGTACTTC	CASRSGTGDAEQYF
NA	TRBJ2-7	TRBV5-1	NA	TGCGCCAGCAGCTTACAGAGCGGAGGAACCTACGAGCAGTACTTC	CASSLQSGGTYEQYF
hyperexpanded	TRBJ1-5	TRBV6-1	TRBD1	TGTGCCAGCAGTGAATGGGGTATCAGGGGGCCAGGTCAGCCCCAGCATTTT	CASSEWGIRGPGQPQHF
NA	TRBJ1-5	TRBV30	NA	TGTGCCTGGAGTAAAGGGGTGGGAAATCAGCCCCAGCATTTT	CAWSKGVGNQPQHF
NA	TRBJ2-4	TRBV25-1	NA	TGTGCCAGCAGTGAATCCGGGGGAAAAAACATTCAGTACTTC	CASSESGGKNIQYF
NA	TRBJ2-1	TRBV6-4	TRBD2	TGTGCCAGCAGTGACTCCCTAGCGGGAGGCTTCGGTGAGCAGTTCTTC	CASSDSLAGGFGEQFF
large	TRBJ2-7	TRBV7-9	NA	TGTGCCAGCAGCTTAATGGGGGCCCACGAGCAGTACTTC	CASSLMGAHEQYF
few	TRBJ2-4	TRBV9	NA	TGTGCCAGCAGCGTATACCCAGACTTCAAAAACATTCAGTACTTC	CASSVYPDFKNIQYF
NA	TRBJ2-1	TRBV13	NA	TGTGCCAGCAGCCGGCGTCAGAATAACGACAATGAGCAGTTCTTC	CASSRRQNNDNEQFF
few	TRBJ2-7	TRBV28	NA	TGTGCCAGCAGTTTATTCCCAGGAGCCTACGAGCAGTACTTC	CASSLFPGAYEQYF
NA	TRBJ2-7	TRBV9	NA	TGTGCCAGCAGCGTAGGGTCAGGTGCCAACGAGCAGTACTTC	CASSVGSGANEQYF
NA	TRBJ2-5	TRBV27	NA	TGTGCCAGCAGTTTATCTAAGGGGCTGGAGACCCAGTACTTC	CASSLSKGLETQYF
NA	TRBJ2-2	TRBV2	NA	TGTGCCAGCAGTGAGTTTCAGGGGTTGGTCACCGGGGAGCTGTTTTTT	CASSEFQGLVTGELFF
NA	TRBJ2-1	TRBV2	NA	TGTGCCAGCAGGAAGCGCCGGGACCCCCCGAGGAATGAGCAGTTCTTC	CASRKRRDPPRNEQFF
NA	TRBJ1-4	TRBV11-1	TRBD1	TGTGCCAGCAGCTCCGGACAGGCTACCGAATACACCCCCGAAAAACTGTTTTTT	CASSSGQATEYTPEKLFF
NA	TRBJ1-4	TRBV6-5	NA	TGTGCCAGCGCCCTAAGGCGTGCGACTAATGAAAAACTGTTTTTT	CASALRRATNEKLFF
NA	TRBJ2-5	TRBV6-1	NA	TGTGCCAGCAGTGAAGGCAGTCTCCAAGAGACCCAGTACTTC	CASSEGSLQETQYF
NA	TRBJ2-7	TRBV29-1	NA	TGCAGCGTGAGGGACGCCTCCTACGAGCAGTACTTC	CSVRDASYEQYF
NA	TRBJ2-2	TRBV7-8	TRBD1	TGTGCCAGCAGCTTAGCCCAGGGGGACACCGGGGAGCTGTTTTTT	CASSLAQGDTGELFF
NA	TRBJ2-7	TRBV7-9	NA	TGTGCCAGCAGCCTAGGAATGTCGGAGCGGCCCTACGAGCAGTACTTC	CASSLGMSERPYEQYF
NA	TRBJ2-2	TRBV7-2	NA	TGTGCCAGCAACCCTCCCGGGAGAAACACCGGGGAGCTGTTTTTT	CASNPPGRNTGELFF
NA	TRBJ2-7	TRBV6-5	TRBD1	TGTGCCAGCAGTTACGTCGGACAGGACCTCAGAGGGCAGTACTTC	CASSYVGQDLRGQYF
NA	TRBJ2-7	TRBV5-1	NA	TGCGCCAGCAGCTTTAGGACTACCTCCTACGAGCAGTACTTC	CASSFRTTSYEQYF
NA	TRBJ1-2	TRBV10-3	NA	TGTGCCATCAGTGAGTCGTTCAGGGGTGCCTATGGCTACACCTTC	CAISESFRGAYGYTF
NA	TRBJ1-1	TRBV5-5	NA	TGTGCCAGCAGCTTCGGAACTGCGAACACTGAAGCTTTCTTT	CASSFGTANTEAFF
NA	TRBJ1-5	TRBV27	NA	TGTGCCAGCAGTTTATCCAGGGGCAATCAGCCCCAGCATTTT	CASSLSRGNQPQHF